This record concerns one TCR beta chain sequence. These data are taken from a study of molecular identifiers for immune sequencing clone quantification. In germline, CDR1 is SNHLY, CDR2 FYNNEI. The CDR3 covers 15 residues. Trimming cost V 8 bases and J 14 bases; bases outside gene matches: 21. Each CDR3 protein is one row after TCRdb ran MiXCR on the PCR reads. The sample has around 470,000 distinct CDR3 sequences, about 25% seen once. The TCR sequence derives from a human donor in good health. Some libraries in this study had Jurkat cell RNA spiked in. Source material: naive CD8+ T cells from blood, with Jurkat cell RNA spiked in. Subset defined: FACS-sorted CD8+CD4-CCR7+CD45RA+ naive T cells. The rearrangement links TRBV2 to TRBJ2-3; TRBD2 aligns across 8 bases. CDR3 coding DNA: TGTGCCAGCGGTGCTGTGGCGGGGGGCTGGGGTGCGCGGTATTTT. It specifies CASGAVAGGWGARYF.